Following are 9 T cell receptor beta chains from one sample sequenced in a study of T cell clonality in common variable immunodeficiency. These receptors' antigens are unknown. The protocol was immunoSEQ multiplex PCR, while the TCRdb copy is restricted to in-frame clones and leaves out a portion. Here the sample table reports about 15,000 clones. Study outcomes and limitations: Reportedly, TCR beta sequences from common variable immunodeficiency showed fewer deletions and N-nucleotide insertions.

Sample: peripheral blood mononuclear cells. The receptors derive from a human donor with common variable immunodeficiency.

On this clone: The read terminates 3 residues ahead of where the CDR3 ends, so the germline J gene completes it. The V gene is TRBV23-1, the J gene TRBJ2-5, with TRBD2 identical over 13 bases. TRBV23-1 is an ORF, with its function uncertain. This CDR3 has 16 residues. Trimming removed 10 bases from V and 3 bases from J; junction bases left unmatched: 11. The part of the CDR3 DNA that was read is TGCGCCAACCCGACTAGCGGGAGGATTATAAAAGAGACC. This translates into CANPTSGRIIKET. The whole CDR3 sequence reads CANPTSGRIIKETQYF.

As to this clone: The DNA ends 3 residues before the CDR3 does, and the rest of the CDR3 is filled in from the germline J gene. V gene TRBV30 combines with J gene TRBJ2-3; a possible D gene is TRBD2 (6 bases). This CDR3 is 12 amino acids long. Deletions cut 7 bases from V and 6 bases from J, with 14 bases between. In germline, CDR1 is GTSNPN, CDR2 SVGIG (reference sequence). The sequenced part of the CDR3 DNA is TGTGCCTTGACTAGTGGGGTGGATACG. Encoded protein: CALTSGVDT. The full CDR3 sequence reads CALTSGVDTQYF.

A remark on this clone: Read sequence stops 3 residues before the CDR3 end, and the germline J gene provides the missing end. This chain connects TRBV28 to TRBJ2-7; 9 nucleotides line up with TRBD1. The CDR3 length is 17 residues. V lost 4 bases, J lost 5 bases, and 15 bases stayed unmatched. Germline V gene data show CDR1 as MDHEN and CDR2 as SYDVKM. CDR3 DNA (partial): TGTGCCAGCAGTTACCTCCTCTGGGACAGGGTCGCCCACGAG. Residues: CASSYLLWDRVAHE. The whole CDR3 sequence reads CASSYLLWDRVAHEQYF. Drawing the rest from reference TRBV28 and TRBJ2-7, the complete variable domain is DVKVTQSSRYLVKRTGEKVFLECVQDMDHENMFWYRQDPGLGLRLIYFSYDVKMKEKGDIPEGYSVSREKKERFSLILESASTNQTSMYLCASSYLLWDRVAHEQYFGPGTRLTVT.

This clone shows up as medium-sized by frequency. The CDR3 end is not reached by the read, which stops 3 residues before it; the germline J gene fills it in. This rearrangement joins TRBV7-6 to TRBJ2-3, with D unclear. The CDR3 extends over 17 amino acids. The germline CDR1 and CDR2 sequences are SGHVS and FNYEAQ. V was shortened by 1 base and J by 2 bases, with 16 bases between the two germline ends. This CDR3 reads CASSLGLTATDTDTQYF. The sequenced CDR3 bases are TGTGCCAGCAGCTTAGGTCTCACAGCTACAGACACAGATACG.

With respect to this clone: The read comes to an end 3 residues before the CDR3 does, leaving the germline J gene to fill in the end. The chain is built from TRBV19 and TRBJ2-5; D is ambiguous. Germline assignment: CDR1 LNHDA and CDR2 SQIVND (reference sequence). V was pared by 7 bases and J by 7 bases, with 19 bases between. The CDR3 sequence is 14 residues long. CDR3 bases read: TGTGCCAGTACCCTCAAGGGTAACGTCGGGACC. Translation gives CASTLKGNVGT. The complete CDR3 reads CASTLKGNVGTQYF.

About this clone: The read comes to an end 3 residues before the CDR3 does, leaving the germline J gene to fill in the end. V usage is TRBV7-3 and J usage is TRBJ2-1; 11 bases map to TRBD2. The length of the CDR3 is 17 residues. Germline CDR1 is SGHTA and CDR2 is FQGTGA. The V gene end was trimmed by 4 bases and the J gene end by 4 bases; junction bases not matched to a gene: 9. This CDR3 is CASSSIAGGLSYNEQFF. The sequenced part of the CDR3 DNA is TGTGCCAGCAGCTCAATAGCGGGGGGGCTTTCTTACAATGAG.

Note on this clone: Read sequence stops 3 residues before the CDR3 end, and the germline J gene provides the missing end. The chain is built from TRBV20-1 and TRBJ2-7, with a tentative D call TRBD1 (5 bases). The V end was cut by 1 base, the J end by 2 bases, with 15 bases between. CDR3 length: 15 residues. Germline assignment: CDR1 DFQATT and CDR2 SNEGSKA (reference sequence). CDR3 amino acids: CSARAGSPSTYEQYF. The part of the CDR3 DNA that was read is TGCAGTGCTAGAGCAGGGTCCCCTTCCACCTACGAG.

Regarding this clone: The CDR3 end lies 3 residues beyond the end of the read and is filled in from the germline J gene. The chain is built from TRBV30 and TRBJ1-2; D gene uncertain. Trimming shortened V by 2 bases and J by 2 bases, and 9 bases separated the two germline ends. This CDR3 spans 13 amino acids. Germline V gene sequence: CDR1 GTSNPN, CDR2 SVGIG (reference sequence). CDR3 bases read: TGTGCCTGGAGTCCGCTGCTAAACTATGGC. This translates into CAWSPLLNYG. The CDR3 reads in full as CAWSPLLNYGYTF.

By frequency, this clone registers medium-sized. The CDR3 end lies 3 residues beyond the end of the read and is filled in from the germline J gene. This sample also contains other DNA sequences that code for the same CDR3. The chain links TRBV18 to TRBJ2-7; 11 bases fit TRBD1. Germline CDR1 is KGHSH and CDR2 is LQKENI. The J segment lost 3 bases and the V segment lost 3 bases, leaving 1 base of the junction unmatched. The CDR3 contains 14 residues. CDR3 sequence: CASSPGTGGYEQYF. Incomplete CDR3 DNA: TGTGCCAGCTCACCCGGGACAGGGGGCTACGAG.